This is a list of T cell receptor beta chains from one sample in a study of T-cell memory formation after mild COVID-19. TCRdb re-derived calls from the 5' RACE reads in MiXCR, one entry per CDR3 protein. The sample lists 300,000 to 350,000 distinct CDR3 sequences, 13% to 15% occurring once. The sequencing input was PBMCs or a T cell subset sorted from them (not recorded which). The receptors come from a man between 18 and 29 years old who had mild COVID-19 (a few samples of this study predate the infection). Cell type and time point are not known. Each CDR3 is given with its conserved first and last residue. The D gene is left open where the match is weak. For some rows the clone size is stated as once, few or many, or as a class when expanded; others skip it.

CDR3aa	CDR3nt	v_gene	abundance	j_gene	d_gene
CASSLGTADSPLHF	TGCGCCAGCAGCTTGGGGACAGCAGATTCACCCCTCCACTTT	TRBV5-1	few	TRBJ1-6	NA
CASGFTGAIEETQYF	TGTGCCAGCGGTTTTACAGGGGCAATTGAGGAGACCCAGTACTTC	TRBV7-6	NA	TRBJ2-5	TRBD1
CASSYGGTGELFF	TGTGCCAGCAGTTACGGTGGCACCGGGGAGCTGTTTTTT	TRBV6-5	many	TRBJ2-2	NA
CASSREAPSTEAFF	TGTGCCAGCAGCCGAGAGGCCCCGAGCACTGAAGCTTTCTTT	TRBV25-1	NA	TRBJ1-1	NA
CASKRQAPYGYTF	TGTGCCAGCAAACGACAGGCCCCCTATGGCTACACCTTC	TRBV12-3/TRBV12-4	NA	TRBJ1-2	NA
CASSSLAGGSAHEQFF	TGTGCCAGCAGCTCCCTAGCGGGGGGGTCTGCCCATGAGCAGTTCTTC	TRBV7-8	NA	TRBJ2-1	TRBD2
CASSVGVNQPQHF	TGTGCCAGCAGCGTAGGCGTTAATCAGCCCCAGCATTTT	TRBV9	few	TRBJ1-5	NA
CASSERAGEKLFF	TGCGCCAGCAGTGAGCGAGCGGGAGAAAAACTGTTTTTT	TRBV10-2	NA	TRBJ1-4	NA
CASTRVTPNTGELFF	TGTGCCAGCACAAGGGTGACTCCGAACACCGGGGAGCTGTTTTTT	TRBV7-2	few	TRBJ2-2	NA
CASSDSPGQGAESYTF	TGTGCCAGCAGTGACTCCCCCGGGCAGGGGGCAGAGAGCTACACCTTC	TRBV6-4	many	TRBJ1-2	TRBD1
CSASEISYNEQFF	TGCAGCGCTTCGGAGATCTCCTACAATGAGCAGTTCTTC	TRBV29-1	NA	TRBJ2-1	NA
CASSPAGTPSGEQYF	TGCGCCAGCAGCCCGGCCGGGACACCTTCCGGGGAGCAGTACTTC	TRBV5-1	many	TRBJ2-7	NA
CASSLWQGGDEQFF	TGTGCCAGCAGTTTATGGCAGGGAGGCGATGAGCAGTTCTTC	TRBV27	many	TRBJ2-1	NA
CASSGDSRRDTQYF	TGCGCCAGCAGTGGAGATTCTCGGAGAGATACGCAGTATTTT	TRBV5-1	NA	TRBJ2-3	NA
CASSLGTGSADTQYF	TGCGCCAGCAGCTTAGGGACAGGGTCGGCAGATACGCAGTATTTT	TRBV5-1	NA	TRBJ2-3	TRBD1
CASSFASTGYSIGTGELFF	TGTGCCAGCAGCTTCGCCTCGACAGGTTACTCGATCGGCACCGGGGAGCTGTTTTTT	TRBV7-2	few	TRBJ2-2	NA
CASSSRVRGGGTEAFF	TGTGCCAGCAGCTCTCGGGTTAGGGGAGGCGGCACTGAAGCTTTCTTT	TRBV12-3/TRBV12-4	many	TRBJ1-1	NA
CASSQDFSVTDTQYF	TGTGCCAGCAGCCAAGATTTTAGCGTCACAGATACGCAGTATTTT	TRBV4-2	NA	TRBJ2-3	NA
CASSQGSTEAFF	TGCGCCAGCAGCCAAGGCAGCACTGAAGCTTTCTTT	TRBV4-1	NA	TRBJ1-1	NA
CASSLASGAYEQYF	TGTGCCAGCAGCTTAGCGTCCGGGGCCTACGAGCAGTACTTC	TRBV7-3	few	TRBJ2-7	NA
CASSYIGDSPLHF	TGTGCCAGCAGTTACATTGGGGATTCACCCCTCCACTTT	TRBV6-5	NA	TRBJ1-6	NA
CASSWEGQGAEQYF	TGCGCCAGCAGCTGGGAGGGACAGGGGGCCGAGCAGTACTTC	TRBV5-1	few	TRBJ2-7	TRBD1
CASSDFQGVYEQYF	TGTGCCAGCAGCGACTTCCAGGGAGTGTACGAGCAGTACTTC	TRBV2	many	TRBJ2-7	NA
CSGVTGFGELFF	TGCAGCGGTGTAACAGGGTTCGGGGAGCTGTTTTTT	TRBV29-1	NA	TRBJ2-2	NA
CASSVNWDGYYEQYF	TGTGCCAGCAGCGTCAACTGGGACGGGTACTACGAGCAGTACTTC	TRBV11-2	NA	TRBJ2-7	NA
CSLSRGRFNQPQHF	TGCAGTTTGAGCAGGGGGAGATTCAATCAGCCCCAGCATTTT	TRBV20-1	few	TRBJ1-5	TRBD1
CASSGTGAPRHF	TGTGCCAGCAGTGGGACAGGGGCCCCCAGGCATTTT	TRBV7-8	few	TRBJ1-5	TRBD1
CASSEYGGQDRQETQYF	TGCGCCAGCAGTGAGTACGGGGGACAGGACCGCCAAGAGACCCAGTACTTC	TRBV10-2	NA	TRBJ2-5	TRBD1
CSARLGTEAFF	TGCAGTGCTAGGTTGGGCACTGAAGCTTTCTTT	TRBV20-1	NA	TRBJ1-1	NA
CASTPSGGAETDTQYF	TGTGCCAGTACCCCGAGCGGGGGGGCAGAAACAGATACGCAGTATTTT	TRBV19	NA	TRBJ2-3	TRBD2
CASSSIAGDEQFF	TGTGCCAGCAGTTCCATAGCAGGGGATGAGCAGTTCTTC	TRBV6-5	NA	TRBJ2-1	NA
CASSRQGAGETQYF	TGTGCCAGCAGCCGCCAGGGGGCGGGAGAGACCCAGTACTTC	TRBV7-2	many	TRBJ2-5	TRBD1
CASSSRQATDTQYF	TGTGCCAGCAGCTCTCGACAGGCCACAGATACGCAGTATTTT	TRBV11-2	many	TRBJ2-3	NA
CASSLQGVQETQYF	TGTGCCAGCAGCTTACAGGGGGTTCAAGAGACCCAGTACTTC	TRBV7-9	many	TRBJ2-5	TRBD1
CASSSRQGAYTEAFF	TGTGCCAGCAGCTCCCGACAGGGGGCTTACACTGAAGCTTTCTTT	TRBV11-2	few	TRBJ1-1	TRBD1
CASQKRDANTYEQYF	TGTGCCAGCCAGAAGCGGGACGCCAACACCTACGAGCAGTACTTC	TRBV6-5	NA	TRBJ2-7	TRBD2
CASAWPRLERGQETQYF	TGCGCCAGCGCCTGGCCCCGTCTCGAGAGGGGGCAAGAGACCCAGTACTTC	TRBV4-3	few	TRBJ2-5	NA
CASSVPGQGANEQYF	TGCGCCAGCAGCGTCCCTGGACAGGGGGCTAACGAGCAGTACTTC	TRBV5-1	many	TRBJ2-7	TRBD1
CASRLHGARSSETQYF	TGTGCCAGCAGACTGCATGGGGCTAGATCCTCAGAGACCCAGTACTTC	TRBV6-6	NA	TRBJ2-5	NA
CASSVGSSVVYGYTF	TGTGCCAGCAGCGTAGGGTCATCAGTGGTCTATGGCTACACCTTC	TRBV9	few	TRBJ1-2	NA
CASSQDSQTDTQYF	TGCGCCAGCAGCCAAGATAGCCAGACAGATACGCAGTATTTT	TRBV4-3	NA	TRBJ2-3	NA
CSARAAQHQETQYF	TGCAGTGCTAGGGCGGCCCAGCACCAAGAGACCCAGTACTTC	TRBV20-1	NA	TRBJ2-5	NA
CSVEERGVLTDTQYF	TGCAGCGTTGAAGAGCGGGGGGTACTCACAGATACGCAGTATTTT	TRBV29-1	NA	TRBJ2-3	TRBD2
CASSLGLAPETQYF	TGCGCCAGCAGCTTGGGACTAGCGCCGGAGACCCAGTACTTC	TRBV5-1	few	TRBJ2-5	TRBD2
CASSLGRGRGAYNSPLHF	TGTGCCAGCAGCTTAGGAAGGGGGAGGGGAGCCTATAATTCACCCCTCCACTTT	TRBV7-2	many	TRBJ1-6	NA
CASSRTSGGAIDTQYF	TGTGCCAGCAGCAGGACTAGCGGGGGGGCAATAGATACGCAGTATTTT	TRBV27	NA	TRBJ2-3	TRBD2
CASSHRGAGNTIYF	TGTGCCAGCAGCCATCGGGGGGCGGGAAACACCATATATTTT	TRBV3-1	NA	TRBJ1-3	NA
CASSPRVEGKAGANVLTF	TGCGCCAGCAGCCCACGAGTAGAAGGGAAGGCTGGGGCCAACGTCCTGACTTTC	TRBV4-3	few	TRBJ2-6	NA
CSATPWHLFSNQPQHF	TGCAGTGCTACCCCGTGGCACTTGTTTAGCAATCAGCCCCAGCATTTT	TRBV20-1	NA	TRBJ1-5	NA
CASSSLSGSPEQFF	TGTGCCAGCAGCTCATTGAGTGGGTCCCCCGAGCAGTTCTTC	TRBV7-8	NA	TRBJ2-1	NA
CASSPGPQPYEQYF	TGTGCCAGCAGCCCGGGGCCACAACCCTACGAGCAGTACTTC	TRBV7-8	NA	TRBJ2-7	NA